A few counts support the clone carrying this TCR beta chain. What it recognizes is unknown. Per-sample yields of isolated PBMCs were at least 6 million. The data belong to a study of blood T cells in healthy people across ages. General observations from the study: Comparison with aged donors showed that long-lived donors had more naive CD4+ cells and higher diversity. When one million T cells were used, diversity estimates were thought to be underestimates.

V lost 8 bases and J lost 6, with 14 bases in between. The CDR3 covers 13 residues. Using a J-beta primer mix together with a sample-barcoded 5' primer, a second PCR was run for roughly 7 to 11 cycles. Each cDNA was tagged by a template-switch adaptor containing 12 random nucleotides. TCRdb re-analysed the 5' RACE reads in MiXCR, keeping a single row per CDR3 protein. The sample includes about 970,000 distinct CDR3 sequences, about 51% of them seen just once. The rearrangement joins TRBV12-3 or TRBV12-4 to TRBJ1-5; D unresolved. The source of this sequence is a woman aged 60 to 75 in good health. Sequencing was performed on blood. The DNA of the CDR3 is TGTGCCAGCGCAAGCCAGAACGGTCAGCCCCAGCATTTT. This sequence encodes CASASQNGQPQHF.